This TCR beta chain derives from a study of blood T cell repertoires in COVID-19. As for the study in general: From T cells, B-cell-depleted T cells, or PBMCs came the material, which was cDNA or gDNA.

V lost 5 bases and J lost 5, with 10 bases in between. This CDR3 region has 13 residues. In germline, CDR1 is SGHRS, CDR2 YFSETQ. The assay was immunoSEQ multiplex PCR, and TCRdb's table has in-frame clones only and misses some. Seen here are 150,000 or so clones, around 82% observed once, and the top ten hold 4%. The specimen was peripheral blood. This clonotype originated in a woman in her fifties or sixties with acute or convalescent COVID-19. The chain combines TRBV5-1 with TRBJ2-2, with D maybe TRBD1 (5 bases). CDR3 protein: CASSAGFTGELFF. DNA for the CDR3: TGCGCCAGCAGTGCAGGGTTTACCGGGGAGCTGTTTTTT.